The present TCR beta chain was sequenced within a study of STAT5B mutations in CD4+ large granular lymphocyte leukemia. Comment on this clone: Its antigen is undetermined.

The CDR3 covers 17 residues. CDR1 is LGHNA and CDR2 is YSLEER in the germline V gene. V lost 4 bases and J lost 3, with 18 bases in between. Findings and caveats of the study: CD4-sorted patient repertoires seemed more clonal than healthy CD4+ repertoires. Compared with healthy controls (2/35), patient top clones favored TRBV06 (8/27).

Buffy coats from healthy blood donors served as controls. The survey-level immunoSEQ assay was used. Using immunoSEQ multiplex PCR, the repertoire was profiled, and TCRdb retains in-frame clones only, with some absent. The sample contains approximately 32,000 clones, 70% to 90% of which appear only once. The receptor comes from a human donor in good health. The J gene is TRBJ1-4, the V gene TRBV4-3; D gene ambiguous. The sample was CD4+ T cells from blood buffy coats. Written as DNA, the CDR3 is TGCGCCAGCAGCCTACGCCCGGGCCCCGAGGCTAATGAAAAACTGTTTTTT. Translating gives CASSLRPGPEANEKLFF.